This is a list of T cell receptor beta chains from one sample in a study of cytomegalovirus exposure and HLA in healthy donors. Sequenced by immunoSEQ multiplex PCR; TCRdb stores in-frame clones only, minus some. The sample has about 240,000 clones; 75% to 90% are singletons. The sample taken for sequencing was PBMCs. The receptors derive from a woman in her 30s in good health and CMV-seropositive. Each CDR3 is given with its conserved first and last residue.

V,length,J,CDR3
TRBV13,19,TRBJ2-3,CASSLDRRSGTGIPDTQYF
TRBV10-2,15,TRBJ2-7,CASSDPGQIPREQYF
TRBV28,12,TRBJ2-7,CASVAGGREQYF
TRBV21-1,16,TRBJ1-4,CASSKKDREAREKLFF
TRBV2,12,TRBJ1-1,CASRRGPDEAFF
TRBV18,17,TRBJ2-1,CASSPTRETAPYNEQFF
TRBV19,15,TRBJ1-2,CASSRGGGGYYGYTF
TRBV7-8,16,TRBJ1-1,CASTFGGEAADTEAFF
TRBV11-2,15,TRBJ2-2,CASSSLGGFAGELFF
TRBV6-1,24,TRBJ2-1,CASSELTRETSGREDDWARSEQFF
TRBV4-2,15,TRBJ1-4,CASSQDRDREVGLFF
TRBV27,16,TRBJ1-5,CASSLSAGDRNQPQHF
TRBV18,16,TRBJ2-1,CASSPGQGVLFDEQFF
TRBV11-1,17,TRBJ2-1,CASSLVRTGGLYNEQFF
TRBV28,14,TRBJ2-4,CASTALAGVNIQYF
TRBV7-2,12,TRBJ1-2,CASSSSGGGYTF
TRBV7-3,15,TRBJ2-1,CASSPRAGPYNEQFF